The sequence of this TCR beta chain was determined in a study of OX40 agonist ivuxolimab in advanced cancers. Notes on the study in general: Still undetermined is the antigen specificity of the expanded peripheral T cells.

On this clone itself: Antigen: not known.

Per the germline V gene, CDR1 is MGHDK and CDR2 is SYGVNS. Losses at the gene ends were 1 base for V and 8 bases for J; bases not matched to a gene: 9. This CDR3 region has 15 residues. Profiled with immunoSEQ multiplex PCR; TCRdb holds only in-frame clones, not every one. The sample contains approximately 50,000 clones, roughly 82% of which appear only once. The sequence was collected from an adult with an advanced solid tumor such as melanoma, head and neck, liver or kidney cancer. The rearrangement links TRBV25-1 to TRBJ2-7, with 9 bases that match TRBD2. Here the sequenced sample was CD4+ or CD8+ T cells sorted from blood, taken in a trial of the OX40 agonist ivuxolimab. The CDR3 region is CASSEFGSGGTKQYF. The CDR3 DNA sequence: TGTGCCAGCAGTGAATTTGGTAGCGGGGGTACGAAGCAGTACTTC.